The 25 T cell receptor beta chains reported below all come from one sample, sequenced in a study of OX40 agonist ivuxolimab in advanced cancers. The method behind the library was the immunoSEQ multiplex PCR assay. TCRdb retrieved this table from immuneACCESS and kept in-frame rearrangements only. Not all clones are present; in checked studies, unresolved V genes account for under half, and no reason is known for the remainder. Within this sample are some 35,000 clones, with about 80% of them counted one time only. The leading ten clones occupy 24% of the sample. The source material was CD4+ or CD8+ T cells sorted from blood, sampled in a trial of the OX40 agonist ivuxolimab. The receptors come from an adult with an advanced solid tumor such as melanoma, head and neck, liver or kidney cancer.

CDR3 DNA: TGTGCCAGCAGCGAGACCACCGGGACAGGGGGTCACGAGCAGTACTTC. This translates into CASSETTGTGGHEQYF. The chain employs TRBV7-9 and TRBJ2-7, with TRBD1 matching over 11 bases. Germline V gene lookup returns CDR1 SEHNR and CDR2 FQNEAQ (reference sequence). J lost 5 bases, V lost 5 bases, and 11 bases had no gene match. The CDR3 loop spans 16 amino acids.

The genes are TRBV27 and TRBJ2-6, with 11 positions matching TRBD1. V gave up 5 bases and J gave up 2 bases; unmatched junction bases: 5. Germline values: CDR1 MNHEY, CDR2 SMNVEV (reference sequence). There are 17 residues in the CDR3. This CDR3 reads CASSHRTGGAGANVLTF. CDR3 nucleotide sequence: TGTGCCAGCAGTCACCGGACAGGGGGCGCTGGGGCCAACGTCCTGACTTTC.

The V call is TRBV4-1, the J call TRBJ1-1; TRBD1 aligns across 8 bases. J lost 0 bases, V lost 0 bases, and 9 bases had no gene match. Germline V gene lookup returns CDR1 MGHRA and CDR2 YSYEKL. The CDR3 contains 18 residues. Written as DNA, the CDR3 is TGCGCCAGCAGCCAAGATGGCGGGACAGGCAGACTGAACACTGAAGCTTTCTTT. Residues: CASSQDGGTGRLNTEAFF.

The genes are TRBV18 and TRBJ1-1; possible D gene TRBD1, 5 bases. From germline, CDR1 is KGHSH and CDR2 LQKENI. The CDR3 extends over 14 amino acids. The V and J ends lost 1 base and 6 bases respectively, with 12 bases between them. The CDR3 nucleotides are TGTGCCAGCTCACCACAGGGGATGGGCCCTGAAGCTTTCTTT. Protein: CASSPQGMGPEAFF.

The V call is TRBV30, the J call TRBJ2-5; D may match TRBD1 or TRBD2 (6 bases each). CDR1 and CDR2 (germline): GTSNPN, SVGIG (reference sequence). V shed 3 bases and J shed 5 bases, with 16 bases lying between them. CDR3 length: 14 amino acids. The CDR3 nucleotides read TGTGCCTGGAGGATACGGGGGCGTTGGGAGACCCAGTACTTC. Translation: CAWRIRGRWETQYF.

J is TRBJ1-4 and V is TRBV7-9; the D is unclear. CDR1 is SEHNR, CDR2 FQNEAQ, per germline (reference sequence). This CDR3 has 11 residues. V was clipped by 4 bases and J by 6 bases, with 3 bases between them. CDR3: CASSSHEKLFF. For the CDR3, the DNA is TGTGCCAGCAGCTCTCATGAAAAACTGTTTTTT.

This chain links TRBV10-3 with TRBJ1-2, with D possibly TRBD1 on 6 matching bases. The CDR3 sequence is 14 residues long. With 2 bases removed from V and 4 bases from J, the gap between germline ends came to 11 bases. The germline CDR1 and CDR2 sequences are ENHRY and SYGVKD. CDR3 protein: CAISERGEGYGYTF. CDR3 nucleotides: TGTGCCATCAGTGAGAGGGGGGAGGGCTATGGCTACACCTTC.

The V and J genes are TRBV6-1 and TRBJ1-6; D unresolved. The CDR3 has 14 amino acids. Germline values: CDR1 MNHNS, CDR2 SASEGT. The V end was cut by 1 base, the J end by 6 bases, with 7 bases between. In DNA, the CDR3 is TGTGCCAGCAGTGAAGGGGGTGCTAATTCACCCCTCCACTTT. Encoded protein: CASSEGGANSPLHF.

As DNA, the CDR3 is TGTGCCAGCAGCTCACAGGGGGCGCGGGGCTACACCTTC. Translating gives CASSSQGARGYTF. The genes are TRBV7-3 and TRBJ1-2; 9 bases are shared with TRBD1. Germline CDR1 is SGHTA and CDR2 is FQGTGA. The V gene end was trimmed by 4 bases and the J gene end by 8 bases; junction bases not matched to a gene: 5. The CDR3 runs 13 residues.

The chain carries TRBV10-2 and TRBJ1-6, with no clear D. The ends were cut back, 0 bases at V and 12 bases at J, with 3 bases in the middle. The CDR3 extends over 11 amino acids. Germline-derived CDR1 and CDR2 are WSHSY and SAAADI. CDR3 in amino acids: CASSESGPLHF. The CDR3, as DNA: TGCGCCAGCAGTGAGTCGGGACCCCTCCACTTT.

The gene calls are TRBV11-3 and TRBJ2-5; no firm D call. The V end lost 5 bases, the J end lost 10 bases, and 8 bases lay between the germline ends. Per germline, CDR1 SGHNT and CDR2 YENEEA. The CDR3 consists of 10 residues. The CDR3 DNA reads TGTGCCAGCAGCGGCGCGGTCCAGTACTTC. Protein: CASSGAVQYF.

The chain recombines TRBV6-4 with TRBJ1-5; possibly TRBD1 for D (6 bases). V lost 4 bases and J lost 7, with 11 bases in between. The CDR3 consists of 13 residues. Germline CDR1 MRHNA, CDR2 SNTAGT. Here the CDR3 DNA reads TGTGCCAGCAGTGCTAAGGGGGGACAGCCCCAGCATTTT. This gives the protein CASSAKGGQPQHF.

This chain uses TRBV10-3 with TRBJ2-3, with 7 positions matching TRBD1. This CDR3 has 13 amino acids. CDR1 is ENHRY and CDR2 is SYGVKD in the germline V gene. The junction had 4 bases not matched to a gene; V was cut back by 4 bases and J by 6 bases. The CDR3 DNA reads TGTGCCATCAGTGCCATACAGGGGGATACGCAGTATTTT. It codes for CAISAIQGDTQYF.

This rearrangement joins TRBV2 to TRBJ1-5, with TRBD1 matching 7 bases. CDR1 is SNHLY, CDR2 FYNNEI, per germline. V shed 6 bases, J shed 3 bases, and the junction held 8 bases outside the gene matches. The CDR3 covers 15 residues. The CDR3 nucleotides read TGTGCCAGCAGGGGGGCGACAGGGATCAATCAGCCCCAGCATTTT. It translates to CASRGATGINQPQHF.

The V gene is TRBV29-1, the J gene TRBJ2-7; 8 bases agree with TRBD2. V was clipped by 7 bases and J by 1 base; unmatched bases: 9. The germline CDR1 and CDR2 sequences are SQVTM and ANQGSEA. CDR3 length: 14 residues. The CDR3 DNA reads TGCAGCGCGATCGGGGAGCGGGGGTCCTACGAGCAGTACTTC. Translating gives CSAIGERGSYEQYF.

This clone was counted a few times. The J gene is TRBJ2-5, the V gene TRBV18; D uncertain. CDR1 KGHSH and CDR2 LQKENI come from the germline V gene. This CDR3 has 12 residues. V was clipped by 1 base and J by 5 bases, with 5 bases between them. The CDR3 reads CASSPLMETQYF. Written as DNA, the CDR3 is TGTGCCAGCTCACCACTTATGGAGACCCAGTACTTC.

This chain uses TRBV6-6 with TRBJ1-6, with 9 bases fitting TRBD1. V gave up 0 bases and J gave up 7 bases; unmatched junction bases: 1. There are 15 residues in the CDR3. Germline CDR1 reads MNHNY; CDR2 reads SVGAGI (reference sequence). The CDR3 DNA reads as TGTGCCAGCAGTTACTCGGGACAGGGAAATTCACCCCTCCACTTT. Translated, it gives CASSYSGQGNSPLHF.

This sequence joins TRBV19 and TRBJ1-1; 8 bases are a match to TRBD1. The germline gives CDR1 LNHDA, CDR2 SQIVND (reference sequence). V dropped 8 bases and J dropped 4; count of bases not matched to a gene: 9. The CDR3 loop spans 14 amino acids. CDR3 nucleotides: TGTGCCAGTCACCTACAGGGGGGGGTCACTGAAGCTTTCTTT. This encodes CASHLQGGVTEAFF.

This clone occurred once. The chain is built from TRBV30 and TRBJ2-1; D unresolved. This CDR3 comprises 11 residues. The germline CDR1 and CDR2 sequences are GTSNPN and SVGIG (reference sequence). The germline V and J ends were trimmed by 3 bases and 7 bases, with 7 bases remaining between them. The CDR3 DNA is TGTGCCTGGAGGGGCGCTAATGAGCAGTTCTTC. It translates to CAWRGANEQFF.

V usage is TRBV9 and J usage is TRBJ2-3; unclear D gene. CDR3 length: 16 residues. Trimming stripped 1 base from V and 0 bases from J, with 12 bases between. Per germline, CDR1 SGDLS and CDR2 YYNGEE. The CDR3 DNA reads TGTGCCAGCAGCGTATCCACAGTTTCCAGCACAGATACGCAGTATTTT. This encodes CASSVSTVSSTDTQYF.

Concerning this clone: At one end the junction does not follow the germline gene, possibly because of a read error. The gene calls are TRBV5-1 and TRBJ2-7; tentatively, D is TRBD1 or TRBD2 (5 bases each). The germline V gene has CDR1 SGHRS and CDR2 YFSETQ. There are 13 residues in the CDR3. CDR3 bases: TGTGCCAGCAGCTTGGCGTCAGGGACCGAGCAGTACTTC. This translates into CASSLASGTEQYF. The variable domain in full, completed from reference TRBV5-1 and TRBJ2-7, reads KAGVTQTPRYLIKTRGQQVTLSCSPISGHRSVSWYQQTPGQGLQFLFEYFSETQRNKGNFPGRFSGRQFSNSRSEMNVSTLELGDSALYLCASSLASGTEQYFGPGTRLTVT.

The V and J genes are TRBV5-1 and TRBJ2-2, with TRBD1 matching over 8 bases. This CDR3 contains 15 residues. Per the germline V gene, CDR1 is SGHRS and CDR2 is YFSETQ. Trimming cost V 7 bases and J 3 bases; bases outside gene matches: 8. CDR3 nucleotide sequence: TGCGCCAGCGCAGGACAGGGTCGGGACACCGGGGAGCTGTTTTTT. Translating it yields CASAGQGRDTGELFF.

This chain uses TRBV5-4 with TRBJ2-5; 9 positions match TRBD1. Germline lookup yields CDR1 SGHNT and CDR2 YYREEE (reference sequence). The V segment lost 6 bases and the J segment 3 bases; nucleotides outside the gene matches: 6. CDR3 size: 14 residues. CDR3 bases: TGTGCCAGCAACCCCGGGGACAGGGAAGAGACCCAGTACTTC. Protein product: CASNPGDREETQYF.

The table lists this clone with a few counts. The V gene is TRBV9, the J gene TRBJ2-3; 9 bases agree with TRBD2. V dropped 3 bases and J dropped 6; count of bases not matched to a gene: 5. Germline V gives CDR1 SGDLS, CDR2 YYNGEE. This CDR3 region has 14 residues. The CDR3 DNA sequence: TGTGCCAGCAGCGGAGGCGGGGGGGCCGATACGCAGTATTTT. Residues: CASSGGGGADTQYF.

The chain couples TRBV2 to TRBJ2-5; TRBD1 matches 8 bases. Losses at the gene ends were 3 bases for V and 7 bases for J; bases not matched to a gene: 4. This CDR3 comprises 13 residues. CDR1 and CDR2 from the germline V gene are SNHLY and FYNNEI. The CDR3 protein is CASSDQGAGTQYF. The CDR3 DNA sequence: TGTGCCAGCAGTGATCAGGGGGCGGGGACCCAGTACTTC.